These 5 T cell receptor beta chains were all obtained from the same sample, sequenced in a study of beta chain features in type 1 diabetes. The sequenced template was cDNA made from the entire isolated RNA. Assay: immunoSEQ multiplex PCR; the TCRdb copy retains only in-frame clones and omits some. This table holds about 620,000 clones, 15% to 17% found once. Material for sequencing was naive CD4+ T cells from blood. The receptors were sampled from a man between 18 and 29 years old in good health.

This clone was picked up a small number of times. CDR3 coding DNA: TGTGCCAGCAGCTATCCGGGACTAGCGGCCCCAAGTGGGCAGTTCTTC. Translating it yields CASSYPGLAAPSGQFF. The V gene is TRBV5-4, the J gene TRBJ2-1; TRBD2 agrees at 11 bases. The CDR3 sequence is 16 residues long. Germline CDR1 reads SGHNT; CDR2 reads YYREEE (reference sequence). V was pared by 3 bases and J by 12 bases, with 14 bases of the junction left unmatched.

The J gene is TRBJ2-1, the V gene TRBV25-1; D is tentatively TRBD1 or TRBD2 (5 bases each). The length of the CDR3 is 18 residues. Trimming removed 1 base from V and 5 bases from J, with 21 bases in between. Germline V gene lookup returns CDR1 MGHDK and CDR2 SYGVNS. CDR3 sequence: CASSEWRGTRGRNNEQFF. The CDR3, as DNA: TGTGCCAGCAGTGAATGGAGAGGGACCCGAGGGAGAAACAATGAGCAGTTCTTC. The full variable domain, its missing parts supplied by reference TRBV25-1 and TRBJ2-1, is EADIYQTPRYLVIGTGKKITLECSQTMGHDKMYWYQQDPGMELHLIHYSYGVNSTEKGDLSSESTVSRIRTEHFPLTLESARPSHTSQYLCASSEWRGTRGRNNEQFFGPGTRLTVL.

The chain combines TRBV14 with TRBJ2-7; 9 nucleotides align to TRBD2. This CDR3 has 15 amino acids. Germline trimming cut 4 bases from V and 0 bases from J; bases unmatched to any gene: 4. CDR1 is SGHDN and CDR2 is FVKESK in the germline V gene. The DNA for the CDR3 is TGTGCCAGCAGCCGGACTAGCGCGCCCTCCTACGAGCAGTACTTC. Translation: CASSRTSAPSYEQYF.

This clone was picked up a small number of times. The V call is TRBV27, the J call TRBJ1-3; D is possibly TRBD1 (5 bases). The CDR3 has 14 amino acids. Germline V gene lookup returns CDR1 MNHEY and CDR2 SMNVEV (reference sequence). The V end lost 2 bases, the J end lost 1 base, and 6 bases lay between the germline ends. CDR3 nucleotide sequence: TGTGCCAGCAGTTTAAAGGGGTCTGGAAACACCATATATTTT. This codes for CASSLKGSGNTIYF.

Note on this clone: The identical CDR3 is also encoded by other nucleotide sequences in the sample. The V and J genes are TRBV7-2 and TRBJ2-5; D is possibly TRBD1 (6 bases). Trimming shortened V by 1 base and J by 5 bases, and 8 bases separated the two germline ends. Germline CDR1 SGHTA, CDR2 FQGNSA. The CDR3 contains 13 residues. CDR3: CASSLERGETQYF. The CDR3 DNA reads as TGTGCCAGCAGCTTAGAGAGGGGGGAGACCCAGTACTTC.